This T cell receptor beta chain came from a study of cytomegalovirus exposure and HLA in healthy donors. Looking at the study overall: The early release's HLA-typed donors yielded roughly 85 million unique TCRs. Most donors, more than 80% of some 400 genotyped, fell in the Caucasian-associated ancestry cluster.

Findings and caveats of the study: A later analysis showed that HLA-associated TCR beta chains had undergone more clonal expansion than equally common others.

In nominal health when sampled, donors likely had unrecorded immune exposures nonetheless. The CDR3 is 14 amino acids. In germline, CDR1 is MNHNS, CDR2 SASEGT. Trimming removed 8 bases at V and 4 bases at J, with 12 bases between. Use of 60 Vbeta and 13 Jbeta primers characterized the PCR. Method: immunoSEQ multiplex PCR; TCRdb's copy keeps in-frame clones and lacks some. Of over 100,000 clones listed, around 72% are singletons. In the case of this clone: Its antigen is currently unknown.

Sequenced: PBMCs. The receptor's source is a man aged 50-59 years in good health and CMV-seropositive. This rearrangement joins TRBV6-1 to TRBJ1-6; possibly TRBD1 for D (5 bases). The DNA of the CDR3 is TGTGCCAGCGCGGGGACTCGTTATAATTCACCCCTCCACTTT. Translating gives CASAGTRYNSPLHF.